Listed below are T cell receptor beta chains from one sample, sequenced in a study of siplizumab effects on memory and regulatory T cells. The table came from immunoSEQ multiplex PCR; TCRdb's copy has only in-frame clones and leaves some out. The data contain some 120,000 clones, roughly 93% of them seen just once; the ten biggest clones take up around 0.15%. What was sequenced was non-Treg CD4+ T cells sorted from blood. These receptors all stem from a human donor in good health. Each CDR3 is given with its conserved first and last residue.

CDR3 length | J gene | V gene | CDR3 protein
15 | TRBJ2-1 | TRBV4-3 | CASSQEGANSNEQFF
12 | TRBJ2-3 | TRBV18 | CASSPTTDTQYF
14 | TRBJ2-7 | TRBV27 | CASSHVGTGYEQYF
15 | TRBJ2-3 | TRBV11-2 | CASSLDGGGTDTQYF
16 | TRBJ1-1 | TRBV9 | CASSPQTGQANTEAFF
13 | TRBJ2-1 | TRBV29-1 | CSSSQAGYNEQFF
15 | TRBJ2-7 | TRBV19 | CASSASLGGSYEQYF
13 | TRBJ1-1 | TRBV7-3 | CASSPGHNTEAFF
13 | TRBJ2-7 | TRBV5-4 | CASSLQQGYKQYF
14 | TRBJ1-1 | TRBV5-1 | CASSLAWGHTEAFF